This T cell receptor (beta chain) was found in a study of T cell responses to AZD1222 COVID-19 vaccine. Study as a whole: Pooled samples include second doses given at about 4 or 12 weeks.

With respect to this clone: No antigen is known for it.

Study results and caveats: Sampling that yielded the repertoires occurred only after the peak T cell response.

CDR3 length equals 11 residues. Trimming stripped 3 bases from V and 11 bases from J, with 8 bases between. Germline CDR1 reads SGDLS; CDR2 reads YYNGEE. The repertoire was sequenced with immunoSEQ multiplex PCR; TCRdb's copy has only in-frame clones and lacks some. The data contain fewer than 150,000 clones, around nine tenths of them seen just once; the ten biggest clones take up about 3.5%. The chain has TRBV9 and TRBJ1-4; D ambiguous. Source: peripheral blood, taken on day 0 of AZD1222 vaccination. The TCR was taken from an adult in good health. The CDR3 sequence is CASSDSVKLFF. The CDR3 nucleotides are TGTGCCAGCAGCGACAGTGTTAAACTGTTTTTT.